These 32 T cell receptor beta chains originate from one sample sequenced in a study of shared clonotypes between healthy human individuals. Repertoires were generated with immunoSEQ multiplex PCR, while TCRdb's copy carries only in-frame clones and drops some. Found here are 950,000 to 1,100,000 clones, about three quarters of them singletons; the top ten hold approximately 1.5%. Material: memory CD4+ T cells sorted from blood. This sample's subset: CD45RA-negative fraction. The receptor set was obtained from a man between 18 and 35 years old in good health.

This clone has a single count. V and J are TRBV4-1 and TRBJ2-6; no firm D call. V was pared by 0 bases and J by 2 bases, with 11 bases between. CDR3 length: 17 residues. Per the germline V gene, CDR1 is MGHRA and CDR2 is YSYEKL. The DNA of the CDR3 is TGCGCCAGCAGCCAAGATAATGCGGTGGCTGGGGCCAACGTCCTGACTTTC. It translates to CASSQDNAVAGANVLTF.

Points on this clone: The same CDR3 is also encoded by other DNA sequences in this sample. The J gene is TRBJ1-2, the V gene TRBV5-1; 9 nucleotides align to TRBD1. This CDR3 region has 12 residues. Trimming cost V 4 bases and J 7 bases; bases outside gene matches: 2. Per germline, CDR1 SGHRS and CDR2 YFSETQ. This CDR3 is CASSPGQGGYTF. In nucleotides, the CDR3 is TGCGCCAGCAGCCCGGGACAGGGTGGCTACACCTTC.

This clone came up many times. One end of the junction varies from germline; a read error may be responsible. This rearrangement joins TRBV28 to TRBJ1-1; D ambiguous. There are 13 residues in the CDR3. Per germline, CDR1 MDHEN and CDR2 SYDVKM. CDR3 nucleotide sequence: TGTGCCACCAGTTTATCGGCTCGTAGGTCCACCTTCTTT. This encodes CATSLSARRSTFF.

The CDR3 spells CASSPTPGLDTQYF. As DNA, the CDR3 is TGCGCCAGCAGCCCAACTCCTGGGTTAGATACGCAGTATTTT. The genes are TRBV5-1 and TRBJ2-3, with D hard to call. Germline V gene lookup returns CDR1 SGHRS and CDR2 YFSETQ. This CDR3 is 14 amino acids long. V was shortened by 4 bases and J by 5 bases, with 14 bases between the two germline ends.

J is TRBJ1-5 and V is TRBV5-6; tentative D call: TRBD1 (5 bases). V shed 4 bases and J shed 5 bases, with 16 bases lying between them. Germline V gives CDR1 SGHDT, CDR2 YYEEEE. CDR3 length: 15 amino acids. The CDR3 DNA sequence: TGTGCCAGCAGCCCCGCTGGGGGAGGGGATCAGCCCCAGCATTTT. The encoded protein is CASSPAGGGDQPQHF.

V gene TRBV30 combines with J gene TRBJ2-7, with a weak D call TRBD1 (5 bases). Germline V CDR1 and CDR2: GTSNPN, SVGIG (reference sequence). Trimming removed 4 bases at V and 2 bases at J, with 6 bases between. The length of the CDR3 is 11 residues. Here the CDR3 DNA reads TGTGCCTGGACAGGGACCTACGAGCAGTACTTC. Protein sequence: CAWTGTYEQYF.

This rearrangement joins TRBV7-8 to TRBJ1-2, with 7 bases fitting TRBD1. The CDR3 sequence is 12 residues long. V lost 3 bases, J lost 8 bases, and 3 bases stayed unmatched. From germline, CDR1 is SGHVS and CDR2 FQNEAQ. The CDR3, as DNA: TGTGCCAGCAGCTTCGGACAGGAAGGCTACACCTTC. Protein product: CASSFGQEGYTF.

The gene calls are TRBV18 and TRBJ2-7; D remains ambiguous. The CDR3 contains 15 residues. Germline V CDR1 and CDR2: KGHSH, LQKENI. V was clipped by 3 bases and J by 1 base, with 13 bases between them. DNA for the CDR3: TGTGCCAGCTCACCGGCATTCAGTGCATCCTACGAGCAGTACTTC. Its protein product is CASSPAFSASYEQYF.

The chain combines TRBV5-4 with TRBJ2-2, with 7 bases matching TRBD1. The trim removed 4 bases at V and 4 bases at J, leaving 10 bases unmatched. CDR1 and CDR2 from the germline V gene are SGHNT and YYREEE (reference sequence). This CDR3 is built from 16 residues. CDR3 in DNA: TGTGCCAGCAGCCCGATGACAGGGCGTAGCACCGGGGAGCTGTTTTTT. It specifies CASSPMTGRSTGELFF. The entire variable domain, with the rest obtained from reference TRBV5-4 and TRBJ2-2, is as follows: ETGVTQSPTHLIKTRGQQVTLRCSSQSGHNTVSWYQQALGQGPQFIFQYYREEENGRGNFPPRFSGLQFPNYSSELNVNALELDDSALYLCASSPMTGRSTGELFFGEGSRLTVL.

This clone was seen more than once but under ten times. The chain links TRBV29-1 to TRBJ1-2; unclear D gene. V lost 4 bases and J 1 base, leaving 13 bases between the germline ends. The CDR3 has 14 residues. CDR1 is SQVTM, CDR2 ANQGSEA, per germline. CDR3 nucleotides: TGCAGCGTTGGAGGCAATGTGGTTAACTATGGCTACACCTTC. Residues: CSVGGNVVNYGYTF.

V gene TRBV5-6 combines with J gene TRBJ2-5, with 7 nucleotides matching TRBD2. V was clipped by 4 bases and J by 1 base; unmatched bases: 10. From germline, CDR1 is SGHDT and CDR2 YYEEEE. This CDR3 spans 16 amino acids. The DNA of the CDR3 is TGTGCCAGCAGCGGGCCCGGGACTACCGCCCAAGAGACCCAGTACTTC. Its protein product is CASSGPGTTAQETQYF.

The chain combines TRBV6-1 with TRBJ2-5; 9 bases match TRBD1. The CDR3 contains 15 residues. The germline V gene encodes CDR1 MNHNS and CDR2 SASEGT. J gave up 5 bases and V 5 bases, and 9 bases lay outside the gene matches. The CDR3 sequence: CASSLYRGRGETQYF. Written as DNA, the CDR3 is TGTGCCAGCAGTTTGTACAGGGGGCGCGGGGAGACCCAGTACTTC.

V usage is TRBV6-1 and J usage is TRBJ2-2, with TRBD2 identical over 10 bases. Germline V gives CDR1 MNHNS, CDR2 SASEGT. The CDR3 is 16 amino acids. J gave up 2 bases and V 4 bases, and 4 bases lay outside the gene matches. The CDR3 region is CASSVLAGHNTGELFF. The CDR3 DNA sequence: TGTGCCAGCAGTGTACTAGCGGGGCATAACACCGGGGAGCTGTTTTTT.

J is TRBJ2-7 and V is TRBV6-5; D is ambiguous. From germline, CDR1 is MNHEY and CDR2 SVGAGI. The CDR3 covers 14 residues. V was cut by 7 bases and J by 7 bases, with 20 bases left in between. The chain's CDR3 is CASTSPGPDWEQYF. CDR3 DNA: TGTGCCAGCACCTCTCCCGGGCCCGACTGGGAGCAGTACTTC.

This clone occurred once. The CDR3 DNA sequence: TGTGCCAGCAGTTCAGGACAGGGTGTTCCCGGGGAGCTGTTTTTT. It codes for CASSSGQGVPGELFF. The chain employs TRBV6-5 and TRBJ2-2; 8 bases map to TRBD1. Losses at the gene ends were 4 bases for V and 6 bases for J; bases not matched to a gene: 7. This CDR3 is 15 amino acids long. Per the germline V gene, CDR1 is MNHEY and CDR2 is SVGAGI.

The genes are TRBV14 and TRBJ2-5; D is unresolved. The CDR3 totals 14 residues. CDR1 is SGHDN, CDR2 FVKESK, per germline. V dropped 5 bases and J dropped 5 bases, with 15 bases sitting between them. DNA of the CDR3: TGTGCCAGCAGCTACCGATGGGTGGGGGAGACCCAGTACTTC. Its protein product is CASSYRWVGETQYF.

The CDR3 loop reads CASSPAPGTGWFF. CDR3 bases: TGTGCCAGCAGTCCGGCCCCTGGGACGGGGTGGTTCTTC. V is TRBV28 and J is TRBJ2-1, with D possibly called TRBD1 or TRBD2 (5 bases each). This CDR3 is 13 amino acids long. V was clipped by 5 bases and J by 15 bases, with 20 bases between them. The germline V gene encodes CDR1 MDHEN and CDR2 SYDVKM.

The CDR3 DNA follows: TGTGCCACCAGCATCCGACAGGGATCCAACGAGCAGTACTTC. Its protein product is CATSIRQGSNEQYF. The chain carries TRBV15 and TRBJ2-7; TRBD1 aligns across 7 bases. The length of the CDR3 is 14 residues. V was pared by 4 bases and J by 5 bases, with 8 bases of the junction left unmatched. The V gene's germline CDR1 is LNHNV and CDR2 YYDKDF (reference sequence).

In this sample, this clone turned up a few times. The CDR3 sequence is CATGTGNTGELFF. The CDR3 DNA follows: TGTGCCACCGGGACAGGGAACACCGGGGAGCTGTTTTTT. The V call is TRBV19, the J call TRBJ2-2; 8 bases fit TRBD1. Germline lookup yields CDR1 LNHDA and CDR2 SQIVND (reference sequence). V lost 10 bases to trimming and J lost 1 base; unmatched junction nucleotides: 2. The CDR3 is made up of 13 amino acids.

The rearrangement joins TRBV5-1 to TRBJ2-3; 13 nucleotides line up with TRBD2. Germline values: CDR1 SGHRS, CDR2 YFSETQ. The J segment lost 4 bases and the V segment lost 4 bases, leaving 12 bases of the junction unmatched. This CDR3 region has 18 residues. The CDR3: CASSLTSGRALGADTQYF. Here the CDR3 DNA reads TGCGCCAGCAGCCTCACTAGCGGGAGGGCCCTGGGGGCAGATACGCAGTATTTT. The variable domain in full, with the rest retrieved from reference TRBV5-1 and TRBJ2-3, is KAGVTQTPRYLIKTRGQQVTLSCSPISGHRSVSWYQQTPGQGLQFLFEYFSETQRNKGNFPGRFSGRQFSNSRSEMNVSTLELGDSALYLCASSLTSGRALGADTQYFGPGTRLTVL.

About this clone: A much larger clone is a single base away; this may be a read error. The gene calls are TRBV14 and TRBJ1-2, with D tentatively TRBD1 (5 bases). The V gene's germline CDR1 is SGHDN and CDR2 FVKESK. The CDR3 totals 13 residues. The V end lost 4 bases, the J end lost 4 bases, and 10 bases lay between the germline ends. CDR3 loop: CASSPDRFYGYTF. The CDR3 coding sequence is TGTGCCAGCAGCCCCGACAGATTCTATGGCTACACCTTC.

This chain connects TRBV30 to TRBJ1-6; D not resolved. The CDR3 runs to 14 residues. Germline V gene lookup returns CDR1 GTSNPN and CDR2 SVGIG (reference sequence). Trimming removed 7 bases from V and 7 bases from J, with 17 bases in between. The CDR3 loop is CAYTAGTINSPLHF. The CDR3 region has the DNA TGTGCCTACACGGCGGGTACTATAAATTCACCCCTCCACTTT.

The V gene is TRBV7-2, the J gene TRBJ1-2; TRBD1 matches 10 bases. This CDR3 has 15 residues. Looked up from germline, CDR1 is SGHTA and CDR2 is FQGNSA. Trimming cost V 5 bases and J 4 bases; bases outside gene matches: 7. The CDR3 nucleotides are TGTGCCAGCAGCCTCGGGACAGGGGCGTCCTATGGCTACACCTTC. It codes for CASSLGTGASYGYTF. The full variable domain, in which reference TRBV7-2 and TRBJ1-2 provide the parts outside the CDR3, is GAGVSQSPSNKVTEKGKDVELRCDPISGHTALYWYRQSLGQGLEFLIYFQGNSAPDKSGLPSDRFSAERTGGSVSTLTIQRTQQEDSAVYLCASSLGTGASYGYTFGSGTRLTVV.

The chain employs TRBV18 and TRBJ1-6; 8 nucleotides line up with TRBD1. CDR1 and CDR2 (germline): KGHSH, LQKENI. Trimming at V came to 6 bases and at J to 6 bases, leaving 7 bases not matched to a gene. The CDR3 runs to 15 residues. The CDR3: CASSPQGASNSPLHF. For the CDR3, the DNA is TGTGCCAGCTCTCCCCAGGGGGCAAGTAATTCACCCCTCCACTTT.

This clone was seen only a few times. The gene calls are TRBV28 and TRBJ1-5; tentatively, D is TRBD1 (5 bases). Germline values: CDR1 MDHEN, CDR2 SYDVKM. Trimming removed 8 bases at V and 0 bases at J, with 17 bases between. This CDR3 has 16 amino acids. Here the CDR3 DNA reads TGTGCCAGCCGGGGGGGGAACCGTAATAGCAATCAGCCCCAGCATTTT. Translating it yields CASRGGNRNSNQPQHF.

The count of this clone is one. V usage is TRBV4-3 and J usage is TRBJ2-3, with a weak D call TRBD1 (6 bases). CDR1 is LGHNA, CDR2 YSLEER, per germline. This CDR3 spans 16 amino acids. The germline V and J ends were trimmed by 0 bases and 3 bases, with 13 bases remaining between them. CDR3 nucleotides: TGCGCCAGCAGCCAAGAAAGGCAGGGGCGGACAGATACGCAGTATTTT. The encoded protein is CASSQERQGRTDTQYF.

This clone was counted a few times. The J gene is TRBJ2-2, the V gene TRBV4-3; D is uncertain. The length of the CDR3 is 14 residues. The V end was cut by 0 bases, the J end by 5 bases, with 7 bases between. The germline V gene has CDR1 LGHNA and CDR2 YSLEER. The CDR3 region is CASSQEWGTGELFF. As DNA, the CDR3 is TGCGCCAGCAGCCAAGAGTGGGGTACCGGGGAGCTGTTTTTT.

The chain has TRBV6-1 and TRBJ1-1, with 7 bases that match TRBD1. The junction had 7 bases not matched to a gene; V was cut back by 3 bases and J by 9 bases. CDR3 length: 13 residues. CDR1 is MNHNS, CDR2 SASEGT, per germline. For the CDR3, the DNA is TGTGCCAGCAGTGAGCGGGACAGTGAGAAAGCTTTCTTT. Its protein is CASSERDSEKAFF.

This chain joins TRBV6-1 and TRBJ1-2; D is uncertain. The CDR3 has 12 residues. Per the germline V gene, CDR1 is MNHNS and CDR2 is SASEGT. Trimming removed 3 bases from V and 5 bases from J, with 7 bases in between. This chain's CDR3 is CASSDISYGYTF. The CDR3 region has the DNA TGTGCCAGCAGTGACATATCGTATGGCTACACCTTC.

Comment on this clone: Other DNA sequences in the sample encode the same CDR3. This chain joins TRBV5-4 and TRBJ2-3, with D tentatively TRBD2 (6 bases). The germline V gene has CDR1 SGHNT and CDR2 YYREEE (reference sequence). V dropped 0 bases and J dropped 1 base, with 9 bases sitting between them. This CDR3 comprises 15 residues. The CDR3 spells CASSLDGGGTDTQYF. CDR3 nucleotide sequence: TGTGCCAGCAGCTTGGACGGAGGGGGCACAGATACGCAGTATTTT. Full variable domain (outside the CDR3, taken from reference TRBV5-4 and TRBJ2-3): ETGVTQSPTHLIKTRGQQVTLRCSSQSGHNTVSWYQQALGQGPQFIFQYYREEENGRGNFPPRFSGLQFPNYSSELNVNALELDDSALYLCASSLDGGGTDTQYFGPGTRLTVL.

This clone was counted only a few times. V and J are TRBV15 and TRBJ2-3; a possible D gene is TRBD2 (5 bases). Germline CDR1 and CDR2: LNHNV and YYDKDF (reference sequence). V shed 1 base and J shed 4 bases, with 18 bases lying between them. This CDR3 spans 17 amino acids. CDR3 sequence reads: CATSRAVTPGGADTQYF. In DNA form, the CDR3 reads TGTGCCACCAGCAGAGCGGTAACGCCCGGAGGCGCAGATACGCAGTATTTT.

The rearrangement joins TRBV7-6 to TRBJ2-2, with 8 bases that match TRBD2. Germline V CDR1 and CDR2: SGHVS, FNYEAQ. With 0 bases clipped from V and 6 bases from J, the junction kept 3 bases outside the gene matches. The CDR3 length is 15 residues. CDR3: CASSLAGTRAGELFF. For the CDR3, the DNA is TGTGCCAGCAGCTTAGCCGGGACTAGAGCCGGGGAGCTGTTTTTT.